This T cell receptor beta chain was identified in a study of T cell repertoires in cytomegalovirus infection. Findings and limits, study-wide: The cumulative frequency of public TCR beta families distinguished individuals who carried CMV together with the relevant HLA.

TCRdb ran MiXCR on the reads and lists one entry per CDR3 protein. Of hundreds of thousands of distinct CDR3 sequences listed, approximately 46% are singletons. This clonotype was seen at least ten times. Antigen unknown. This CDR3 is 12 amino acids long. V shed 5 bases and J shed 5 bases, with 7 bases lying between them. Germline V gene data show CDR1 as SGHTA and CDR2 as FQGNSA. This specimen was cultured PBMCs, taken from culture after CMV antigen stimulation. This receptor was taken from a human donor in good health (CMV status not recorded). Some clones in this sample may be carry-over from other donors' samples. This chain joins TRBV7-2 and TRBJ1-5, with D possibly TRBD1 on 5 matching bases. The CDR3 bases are TGTGCCAGCAGCAGGGGTGATCAGCCCCAGCATTTT. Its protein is CASSRGDQPQHF.